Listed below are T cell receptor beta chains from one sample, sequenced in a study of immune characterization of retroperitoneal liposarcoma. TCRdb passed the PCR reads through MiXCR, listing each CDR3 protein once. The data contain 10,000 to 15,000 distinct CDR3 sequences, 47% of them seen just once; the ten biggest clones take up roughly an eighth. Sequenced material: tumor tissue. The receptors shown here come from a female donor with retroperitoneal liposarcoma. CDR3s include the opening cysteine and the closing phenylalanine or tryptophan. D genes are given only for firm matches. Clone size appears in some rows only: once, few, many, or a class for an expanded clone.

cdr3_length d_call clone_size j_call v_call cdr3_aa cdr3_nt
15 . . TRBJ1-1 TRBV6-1 CASSEIGRRWTEAFF TGTGCCAGCAGTGAAATAGGGAGGAGGTGGACTGAAGCTTTCTTT
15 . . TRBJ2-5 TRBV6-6 CASSPGAGVAETQYF TGTGCCAGCTCCCCGGGTGCAGGGGTTGCAGAGACCCAGTACTTC
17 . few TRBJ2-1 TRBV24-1 CATSDFRDASHRDEQFF TGTGCCACCAGTGATTTCCGAGATGCCTCCCATCGGGATGAGCAGTTCTTC
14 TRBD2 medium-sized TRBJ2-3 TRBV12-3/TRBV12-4 CASRSGISTDTQYF TGTGCCAGCAGGAGCGGGATTAGCACAGATACGCAGTATTTT
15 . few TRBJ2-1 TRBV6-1 CASSPPGVVSAGQFF TGTGCCAGCAGTCCCCCCGGGGTTGTGTCGGCTGGGCAGTTCTTC
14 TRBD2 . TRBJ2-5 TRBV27 CASTELAGVTGQYF TGTGCCAGCACCGAACTAGCGGGAGTAACGGGGCAGTACTTC
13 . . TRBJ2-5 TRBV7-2 CASSFEVQETQYF TGTGCCAGCAGCTTCGAAGTACAAGAGACCCAGTACTTC
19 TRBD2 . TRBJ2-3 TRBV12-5 CASGSRAGVGSKSTDTQYF TGTGCTAGTGGTTCCAGGGCGGGAGTTGGGTCAAAAAGCACAGATACGCAGTATTTT
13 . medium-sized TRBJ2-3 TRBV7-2 CASSLSGEGTQYF TGTGCCAGCAGCTTAAGTGGGGAAGGTACGCAGTATTTT
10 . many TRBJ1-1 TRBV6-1 CASSENEAFF TGTGCCAGCAGTGAAAATGAAGCTTTCTTT
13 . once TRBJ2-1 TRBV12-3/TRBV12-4 CASSSRGSYEQFF TGTGCCAGCAGTTCCCGGGGATCCTACGAGCAGTTCTTC
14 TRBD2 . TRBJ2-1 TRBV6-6 CASSGGGAVYEQFF TGTGCCAGCAGTGGCGGGGGGGCGGTGTATGAGCAGTTCTTC
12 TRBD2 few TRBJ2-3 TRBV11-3 CASSRTGLAQYF TGTGCCAGCAGCCGAACGGGACTAGCGCAGTATTTT
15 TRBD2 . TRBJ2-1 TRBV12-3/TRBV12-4 CASTPGLAETNEQFF TGTGCCAGCACCCCGGGACTAGCGGAGACCAATGAGCAGTTCTTC
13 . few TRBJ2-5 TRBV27 CASSLRGEETQYF TGTGCCAGCAGTTTACGAGGGGAAGAGACCCAGTACTTC
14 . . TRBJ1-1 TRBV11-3 CASSFPGYNTEAFF TGTGCCAGCAGCTTCCCAGGGTATAACACTGAAGCTTTCTTT
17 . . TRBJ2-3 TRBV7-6 CASSPESGAPLGETQYF TGTGCCAGCAGCCCAGAGTCCGGGGCCCCCCTGGGCGAGACGCAGTATTTT
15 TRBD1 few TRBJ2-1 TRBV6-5 CASSYSGTGGETQFF TGTGCCAGCAGTTACTCGGGGACAGGGGGGGAGACCCAGTTCTTC
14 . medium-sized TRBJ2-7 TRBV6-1 CASVGGDSSYEQYF TGTGCCTCGGTGGGGGGGGACAGCTCCTACGAGCAGTACTTC
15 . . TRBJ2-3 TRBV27 CASRQRVGLTDTQYF TGTGCCAGCAGGCAGCGGGTAGGACTCACAGATACGCAGTATTTT
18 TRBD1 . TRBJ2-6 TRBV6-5 CASSLPDRGGSGANVLTF TGTGCCAGCAGTTTACCGGACAGGGGAGGTTCTGGGGCCAACGTCCTGACTTTC
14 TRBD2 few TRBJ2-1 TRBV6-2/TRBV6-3 CASSYSGTSGEQFF TGTGCCAGCAGTTACTCGGGGACTAGTGGTGAGCAGTTCTTC
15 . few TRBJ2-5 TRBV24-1 CATSDLDPIGETQYF TGTGCCACCAGTGACCTCGACCCCATCGGGGAGACCCAGTACTTC
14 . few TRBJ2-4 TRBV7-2 CASSLAAGLNIQYF TGTGCCAGCAGCTTAGCCGCCGGCCTAAACATTCAGTACTTC
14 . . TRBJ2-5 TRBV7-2 CASSFQGLGETQYF TGTGCCAGCAGCTTTCAGGGTTTGGGAGAGACCCAGTACTTC
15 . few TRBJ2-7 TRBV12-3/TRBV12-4 CASSFSASKHYEQYF TGTGCCAGCAGTTTTAGCGCCTCTAAGCACTACGAGCAGTACTTC
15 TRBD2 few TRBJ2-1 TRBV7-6 CASSPTLVAGLSQFF TGTGCCAGCAGCCCAACCTTAGTAGCGGGACTCTCGCAGTTCTTC